This T cell receptor beta chain was recovered during a study of post-analysis software for immune sequencing data. The wider study: Included among the disease courses, which were recorded for the cohort, were relapsing-remitting, secondary progressive and progressive-relapsing multiple sclerosis. Notes on the study in general: Four or five TRBV segments were significantly more frequent in patients than in controls. TRBV5-6, TRBV5-1 and TRBV20-1 were among these segments.

This clonotype was counted between two and nine times. The antigen is not known. The library was made from cDNA and included unique molecular identifiers. When roughly 1 to 10 million T cells were used, they gave about 550,000 cDNA molecules. From the PCR reads, TCRdb called clonotypes with MiXCR, one entry per CDR3 protein. The sample includes hundreds of thousands of distinct CDR3 sequences, 59% of them seen just once. CDR1 is DFQATT and CDR2 is SNEGSKA in the germline V gene (reference sequence). The CDR3 loop spans 15 amino acids. V dropped 5 bases and J dropped 3 bases, with 19 bases sitting between them.

The TCR originated in a girl aged 2-10 years with multiple sclerosis. Sequenced sample: blood. The genes are TRBV20-1 and TRBJ2-5; D uncertain. The CDR3 coding sequence is TGCAGTGCTGAAGATAGGACCCAGGACGAAGAGACCCAGTACTTC. Protein: CSAEDRTQDEETQYF.